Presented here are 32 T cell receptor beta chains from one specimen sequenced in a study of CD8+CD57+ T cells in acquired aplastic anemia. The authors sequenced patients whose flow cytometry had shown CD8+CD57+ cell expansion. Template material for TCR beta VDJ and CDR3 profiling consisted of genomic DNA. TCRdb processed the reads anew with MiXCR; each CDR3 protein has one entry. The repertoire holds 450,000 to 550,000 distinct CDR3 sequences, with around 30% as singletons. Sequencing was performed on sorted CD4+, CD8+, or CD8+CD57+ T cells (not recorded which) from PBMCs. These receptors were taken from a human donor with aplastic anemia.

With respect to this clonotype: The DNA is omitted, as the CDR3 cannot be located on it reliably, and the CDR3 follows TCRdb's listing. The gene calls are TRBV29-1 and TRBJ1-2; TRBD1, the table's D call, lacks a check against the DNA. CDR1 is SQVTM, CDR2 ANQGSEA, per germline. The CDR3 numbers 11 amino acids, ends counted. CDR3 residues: CSVGTGTGNTF.

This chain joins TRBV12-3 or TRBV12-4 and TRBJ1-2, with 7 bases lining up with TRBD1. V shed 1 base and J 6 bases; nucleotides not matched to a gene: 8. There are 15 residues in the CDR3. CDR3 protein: CASSLVQGRLNGYTF. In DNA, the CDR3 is TGTGCCAGCAGTTTAGTACAGGGGAGACTTAATGGCTACACCTTC.

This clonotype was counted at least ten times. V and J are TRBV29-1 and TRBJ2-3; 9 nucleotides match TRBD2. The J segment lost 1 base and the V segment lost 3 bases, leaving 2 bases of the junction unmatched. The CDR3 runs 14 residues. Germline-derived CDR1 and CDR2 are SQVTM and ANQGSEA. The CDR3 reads CSVEIAGGTDTQYF. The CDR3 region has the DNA TGCAGCGTTGAGATAGCGGGAGGCACAGATACGCAGTATTTT.

This CDR3 is CASIQTLGQPIENYGYTF. Here the CDR3 DNA reads TGTGCCAGCATCCAAACCTTGGGACAGCCTATAGAAAACTATGGCTACACCTTC. This chain uses TRBV11-2 with TRBJ1-2; TRBD1 aligns across 7 bases. The CDR3 runs to 18 residues. V was pared by 7 bases and J by 2 bases, with 19 bases of the junction left unmatched. The germline gives CDR1 SGHAT, CDR2 FQNNGV.

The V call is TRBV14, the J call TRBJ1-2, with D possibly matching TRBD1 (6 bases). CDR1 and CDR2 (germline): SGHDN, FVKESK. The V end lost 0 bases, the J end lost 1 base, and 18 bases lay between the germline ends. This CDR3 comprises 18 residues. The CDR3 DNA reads TGTGCCAGCAGCCAAGAAGGATCTACCGGGACATTTAACTATGGCTACACCTTC. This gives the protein CASSQEGSTGTFNYGYTF. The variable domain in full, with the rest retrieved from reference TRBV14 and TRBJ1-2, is EAGVTQFPSHSVIEKGQTVTLRCDPISGHDNLYWYRRVMGKEIKFLLHFVKESKQDESGMPNNRFLAERTGGTYSTLKVQPAELEDSGVYFCASSQEGSTGTFNYGYTFGSGTRLTVV.

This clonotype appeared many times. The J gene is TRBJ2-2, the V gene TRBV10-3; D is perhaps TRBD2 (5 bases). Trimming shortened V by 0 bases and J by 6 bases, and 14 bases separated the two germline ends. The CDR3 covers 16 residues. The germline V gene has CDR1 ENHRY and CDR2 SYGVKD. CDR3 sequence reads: CAISESRVAEAGELFF. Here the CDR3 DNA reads TGTGCCATCAGTGAGTCGAGGGTAGCTGAGGCCGGGGAGCTGTTTTTT.

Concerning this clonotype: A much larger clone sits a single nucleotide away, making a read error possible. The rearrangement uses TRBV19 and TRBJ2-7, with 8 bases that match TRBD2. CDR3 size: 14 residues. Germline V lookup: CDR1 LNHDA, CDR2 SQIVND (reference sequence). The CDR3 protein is CASSPGSGSYGQYF. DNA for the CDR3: TGTGCCAGCAGCCCGGGCAGCGGGAGCTACGGGCAGTACTTC.

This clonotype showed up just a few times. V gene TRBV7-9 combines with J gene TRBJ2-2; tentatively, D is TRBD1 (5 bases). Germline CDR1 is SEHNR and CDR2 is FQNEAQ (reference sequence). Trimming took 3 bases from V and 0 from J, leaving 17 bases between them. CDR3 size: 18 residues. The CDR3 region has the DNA TGTGCCAGCAGCTTCATAGGCAGGGAAGGTCCGAACACCGGGGAGCTGTTTTTT. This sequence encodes CASSFIGREGPNTGELFF.

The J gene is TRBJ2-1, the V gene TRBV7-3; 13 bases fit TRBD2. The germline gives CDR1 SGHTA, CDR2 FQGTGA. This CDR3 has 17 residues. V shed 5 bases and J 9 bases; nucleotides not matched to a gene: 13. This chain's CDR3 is CASSPKPGLAGRTEQFF. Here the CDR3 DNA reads TGTGCCAGCAGCCCTAAACCGGGACTAGCGGGAAGGACTGAGCAGTTCTTC.

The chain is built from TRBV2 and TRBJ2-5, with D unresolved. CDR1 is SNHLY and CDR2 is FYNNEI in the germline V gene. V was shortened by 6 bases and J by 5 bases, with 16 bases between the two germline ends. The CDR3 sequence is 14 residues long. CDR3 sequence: CASRSRLPGETQYF. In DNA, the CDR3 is TGTGCCAGCAGGTCCAGACTGCCTGGGGAGACCCAGTACTTC.

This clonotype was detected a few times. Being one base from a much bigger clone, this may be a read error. DNA for the CDR3: TGTGCCACCAGCAGTAGGGACAGGGTAGTTACCAGGGAGCTGTTTTTT. Translation gives CATSSRDRVVTRELFF. The chain is built from TRBV15 and TRBJ2-2; 9 bases agree with TRBD1. The CDR3 is made up of 16 amino acids. The germline CDR1 and CDR2 sequences are LNHNV and YYDKDF (reference sequence). Germline trimming cut 3 bases from V and 9 bases from J; bases unmatched to any gene: 11.

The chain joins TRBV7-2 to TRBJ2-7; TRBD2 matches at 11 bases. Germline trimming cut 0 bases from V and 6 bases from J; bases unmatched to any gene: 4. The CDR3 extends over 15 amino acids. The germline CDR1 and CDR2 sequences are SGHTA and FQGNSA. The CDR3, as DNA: TGTGCCAGCAGCTTAGCTAGCGGGGGGGCCTTCGAGCAGTACTTC. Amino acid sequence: CASSLASGGAFEQYF.

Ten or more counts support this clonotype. Here the CDR3 DNA reads TGCAGCGTTGACGGGACAGGGGGCCAATTAGAGCAGTTCTTC. It encodes CSVDGTGGQLEQFF. This sequence joins TRBV29-1 and TRBJ2-1; 12 bases fit TRBD1. Germline V gene data show CDR1 as SQVTM and CDR2 as ANQGSEA. The J segment lost 10 bases and the V segment lost 3 bases, leaving 7 bases of the junction unmatched. The CDR3 loop spans 14 amino acids.

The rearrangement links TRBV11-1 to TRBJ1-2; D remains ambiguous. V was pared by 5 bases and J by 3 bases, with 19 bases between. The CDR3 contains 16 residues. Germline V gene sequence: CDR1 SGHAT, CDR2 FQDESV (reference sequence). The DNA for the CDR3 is TGTGCCAGCAGCCCCTCCGTCTATCCTAGTCACTATGGCTACACCTTC. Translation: CASSPSVYPSHYGYTF.

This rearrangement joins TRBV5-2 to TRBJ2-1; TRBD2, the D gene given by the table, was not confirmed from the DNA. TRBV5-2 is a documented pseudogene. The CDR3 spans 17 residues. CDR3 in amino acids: CASNLFVAGSSYNEQFF. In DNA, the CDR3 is TGTGCCAGCAATTTATTTGTAGCGGGGAGCTCCTACAATGAGCAGTTCTTC.

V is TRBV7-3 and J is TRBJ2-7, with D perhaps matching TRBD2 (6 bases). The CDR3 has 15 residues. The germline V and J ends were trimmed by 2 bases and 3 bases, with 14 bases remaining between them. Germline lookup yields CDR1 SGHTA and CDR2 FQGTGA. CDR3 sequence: CASSLASMGGYEQYF. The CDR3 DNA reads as TGTGCCAGCAGCTTAGCATCCATGGGGGGCTACGAGCAGTACTTC.

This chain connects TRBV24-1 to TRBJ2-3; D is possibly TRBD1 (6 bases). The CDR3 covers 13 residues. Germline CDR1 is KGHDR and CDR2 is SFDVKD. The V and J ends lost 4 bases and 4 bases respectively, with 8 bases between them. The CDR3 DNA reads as TGTGCCACCAGTGACTGGACAGCAGATACGCAGTATTTT. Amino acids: CATSDWTADTQYF.

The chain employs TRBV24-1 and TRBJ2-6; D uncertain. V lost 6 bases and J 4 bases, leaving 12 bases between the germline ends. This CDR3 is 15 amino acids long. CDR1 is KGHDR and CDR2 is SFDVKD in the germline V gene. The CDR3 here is CATSFLPSGANVLTF. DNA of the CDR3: TGTGCCACCAGTTTTCTCCCCTCCGGGGCCAACGTCCTGACTTTC.

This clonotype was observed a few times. CDR3 nucleotide sequence: TGTGCCAGCAGATCGACAGGGGGCCAGGGTGAAGCTTTCTTT. Protein: CASRSTGGQGEAFF. V usage is TRBV10-3 and J usage is TRBJ1-1; 10 bases fit TRBD1. There are 14 residues in the CDR3. The germline gives CDR1 ENHRY, CDR2 SYGVKD. The junction had 12 bases not matched to a gene; V was cut back by 10 bases and J by 7 bases.

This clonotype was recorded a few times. CDR3: CASSLNPSGNTDTQYF. CDR3 nucleotide sequence: TGCGCCAGCAGCTTGAATCCTAGCGGAAACACAGATACGCAGTATTTT. J is TRBJ2-3 and V is TRBV5-1; the match to TRBD2 covers 7 bases. The V and J ends lost 1 base and 2 bases, in that order; junction bases with no gene match: 7. Germline V gene sequence: CDR1 SGHRS, CDR2 YFSETQ. The CDR3 extends over 16 amino acids.

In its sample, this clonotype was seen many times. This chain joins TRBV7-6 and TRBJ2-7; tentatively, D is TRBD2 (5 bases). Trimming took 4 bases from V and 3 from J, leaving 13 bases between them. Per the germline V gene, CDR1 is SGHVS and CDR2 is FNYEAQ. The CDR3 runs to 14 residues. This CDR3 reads CASSSRPAGYEQYF. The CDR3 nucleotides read TGTGCCAGCAGCTCCCGACCGGCGGGCTACGAGCAGTACTTC.

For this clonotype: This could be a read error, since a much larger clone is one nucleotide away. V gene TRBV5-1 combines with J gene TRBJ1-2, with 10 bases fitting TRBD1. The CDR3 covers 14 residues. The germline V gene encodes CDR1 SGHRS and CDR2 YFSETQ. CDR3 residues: CPSSFGGTGDGYTF. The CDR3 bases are TGCCCCAGCAGCTTTGGGGGGACAGGGGATGGCTACACCTTC.

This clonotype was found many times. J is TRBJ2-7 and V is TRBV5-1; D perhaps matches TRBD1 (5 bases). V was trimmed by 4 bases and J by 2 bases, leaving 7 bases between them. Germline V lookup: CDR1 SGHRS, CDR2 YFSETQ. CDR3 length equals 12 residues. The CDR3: CASSPDTYEQYF. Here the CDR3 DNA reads TGCGCCAGCAGCCCGGACACCTACGAGCAGTACTTC.

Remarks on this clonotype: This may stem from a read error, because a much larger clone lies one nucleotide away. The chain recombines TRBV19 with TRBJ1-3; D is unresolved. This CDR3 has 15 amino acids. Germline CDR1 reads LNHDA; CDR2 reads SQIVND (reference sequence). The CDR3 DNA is TGTGCCAGTAGTCCTGGGCCCCTCTCTGGAAACACCACATATTTT. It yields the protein CASSPGPLSGNTTYF. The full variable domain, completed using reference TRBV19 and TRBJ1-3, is DGGITQSPKYLFRKEGQNVTLSCEQNLNHDAMYWYRQDPGQGLRLIYYSQIVNDFQKGDIAEGYSVSREKKESFPLTVTSAQKNPTAFYLCASSPGPLSGNTTYFGEGSWLTVV.

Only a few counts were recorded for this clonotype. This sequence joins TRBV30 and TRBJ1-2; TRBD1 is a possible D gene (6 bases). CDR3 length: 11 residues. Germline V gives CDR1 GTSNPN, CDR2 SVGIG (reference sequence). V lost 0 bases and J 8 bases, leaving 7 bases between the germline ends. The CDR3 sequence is CAWSVGAGYTF. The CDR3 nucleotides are TGTGCCTGGAGTGTGGGGGCCGGCTACACCTTC. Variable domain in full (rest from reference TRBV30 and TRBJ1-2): SQTIHQWPATLVQPVGSPLSLECTVEGTSNPNLYWYRQAAGRGLQLLFYSVGIGQISSEVPQNLSASRPQDRQFILSSKKLLLSDSGFYLCAWSVGAGYTFGSGTRLTVV.

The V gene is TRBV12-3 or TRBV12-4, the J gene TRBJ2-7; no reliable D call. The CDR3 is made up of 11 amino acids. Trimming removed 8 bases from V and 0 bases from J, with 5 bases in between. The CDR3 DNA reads TGTGCCAGCTGTAGCTCCTACGAGCAGTACTTC. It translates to CASCSSYEQYF.

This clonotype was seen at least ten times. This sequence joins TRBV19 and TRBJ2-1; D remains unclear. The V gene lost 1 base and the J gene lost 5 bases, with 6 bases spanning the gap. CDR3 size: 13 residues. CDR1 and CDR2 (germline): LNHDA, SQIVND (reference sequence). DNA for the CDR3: TGTGCCAGTAGTATAGGCGGCCACAATGAGCAGTTCTTC. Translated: CASSIGGHNEQFF.

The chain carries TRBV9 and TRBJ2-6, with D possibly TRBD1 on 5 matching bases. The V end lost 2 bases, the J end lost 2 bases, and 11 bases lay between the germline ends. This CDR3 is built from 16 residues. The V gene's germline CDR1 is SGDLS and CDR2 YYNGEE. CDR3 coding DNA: TGTGCCAGCAGCGTGGCCAGGGATGCTGGGGCCAACGTCCTGACTTTC. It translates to CASSVARDAGANVLTF.

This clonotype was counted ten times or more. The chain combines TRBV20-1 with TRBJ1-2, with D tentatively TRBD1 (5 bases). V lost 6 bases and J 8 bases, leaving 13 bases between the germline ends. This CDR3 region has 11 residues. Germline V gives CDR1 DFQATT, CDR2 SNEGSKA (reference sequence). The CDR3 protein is CSAVTASGYTF. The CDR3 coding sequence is TGCAGTGCCGTGACAGCGAGCGGCTACACCTTC.

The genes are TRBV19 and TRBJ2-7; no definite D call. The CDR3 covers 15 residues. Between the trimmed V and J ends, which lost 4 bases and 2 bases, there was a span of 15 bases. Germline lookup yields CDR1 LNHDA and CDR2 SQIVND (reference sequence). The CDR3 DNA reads TGTGCCAGTAGTAACCCTATTACAGTGCCCTACGAGCAGTACTTC. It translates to CASSNPITVPYEQYF.

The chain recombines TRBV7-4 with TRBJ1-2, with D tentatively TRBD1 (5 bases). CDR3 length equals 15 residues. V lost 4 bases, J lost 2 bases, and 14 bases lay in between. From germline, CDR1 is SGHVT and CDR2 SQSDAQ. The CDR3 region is CASSYLLTENYGYTF. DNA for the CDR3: TGTGCCAGCAGCTACCTCTTGACAGAAAACTATGGCTACACCTTC. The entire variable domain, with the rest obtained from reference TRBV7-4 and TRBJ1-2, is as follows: GAGVSQSPRYKVAKRGRDVALRCDSISGHVTLYWYRQTLGQGSEVLTYSQSDAQRDKSGRPSGRFSAERPERSVSTLKIQRTEQGDSAVYLCASSYLLTENYGYTFGSGTRLTVV.

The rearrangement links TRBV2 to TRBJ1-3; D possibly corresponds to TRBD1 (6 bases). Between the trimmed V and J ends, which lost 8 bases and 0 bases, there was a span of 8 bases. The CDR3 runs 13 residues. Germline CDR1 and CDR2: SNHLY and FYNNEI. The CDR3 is CASHRDSGNTIYF. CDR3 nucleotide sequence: TGTGCCAGCCACAGGGACTCTGGAAACACCATATATTTT.